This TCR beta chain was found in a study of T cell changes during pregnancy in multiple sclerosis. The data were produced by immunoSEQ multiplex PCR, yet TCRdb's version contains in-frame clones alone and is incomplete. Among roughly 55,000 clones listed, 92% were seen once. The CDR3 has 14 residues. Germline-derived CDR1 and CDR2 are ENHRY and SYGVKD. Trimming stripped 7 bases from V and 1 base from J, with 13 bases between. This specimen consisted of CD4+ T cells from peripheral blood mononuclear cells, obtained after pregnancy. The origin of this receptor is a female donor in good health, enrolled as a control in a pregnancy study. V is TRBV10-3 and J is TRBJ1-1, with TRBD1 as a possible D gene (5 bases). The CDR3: CAITTDGGNTEAFF. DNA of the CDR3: TGTGCCATCACCACGGACGGGGGGAACACTGAAGCTTTCTTT.